Following are 22 T cell receptor beta chains from one sample sequenced in a study of CD8+ T cells in alopecia areata. After isolation, RNA underwent reverse transcription to generate cDNA as the sequencing template. The table came from immunoSEQ multiplex PCR; TCRdb's copy has only in-frame clones and leaves some out. The profile covers about 150,000 clones, with approximately 50% appearing a single time and approximately 6.6% taken by the ten largest. Sequenced sample: CD4+ T cells sorted from blood. The source of these receptors is a human donor with alopecia areata.

V and J are TRBV9 and TRBJ2-2; 12 bases map to TRBD2. The CDR3 is 17 residues long. Germline V gene data show CDR1 as SGDLS and CDR2 as YYNGEE. Trimming took 0 bases from V and 6 from J; bases not matched to a gene: 6. The DNA of the CDR3 is TGTGCCAGCAGCGTAGGTCTAGCGGGAGGGCCGGCCGGGGAGCTGTTTTTT. Residues: CASSVGLAGGPAGELFF.

The chain recombines TRBV7-9 with TRBJ1-1, with 8 bases identical to TRBD1. Per germline, CDR1 SEHNR and CDR2 FQNEAQ (reference sequence). CDR3 length: 16 residues. V lost 6 bases and J lost 2; bases outside the gene matches: 11. The CDR3 region has the DNA TGTGCCAGCAGTCGGTACGCAGGGGGCGGTAACACTGAAGCTTTCTTT. It codes for CASSRYAGGGNTEAFF.

This clone was detected only a few times. The chain is built from TRBV6-5 and TRBJ2-7; 7 positions agree with TRBD1. The CDR3 is made up of 12 amino acids. CDR1 is MNHEY and CDR2 is SVGAGI in the germline V gene. Unmatched junction bases numbered 9, after V lost 6 bases and J lost 10 bases. CDR3 in amino acids: CASRAPDRVQYF. The CDR3 nucleotides are TGTGCCAGCAGAGCCCCCGACAGGGTACAGTACTTC.

The table lists this clone with a few counts. The rearrangement joins TRBV7-2 to TRBJ2-3; 7 bases are shared with TRBD2. V trimming: 5 bases; J trimming: 0 bases; junction bases outside the gene matches: 5. The CDR3 consists of 15 residues. From germline, CDR1 is SGHTA and CDR2 FQGNSA. The CDR3 here is CASSQSGTSTDTQYF. Here the CDR3 DNA reads TGTGCCAGCAGCCAAAGCGGGACCAGCACAGATACGCAGTATTTT.

The chain has TRBV5-6 and TRBJ1-1; maybe TRBD1 (5 bases). The V gene lost 3 bases and the J gene lost 6 bases, with 15 bases spanning the gap. The CDR3 covers 14 residues. CDR1 and CDR2 from the germline V gene are SGHDT and YYEEEE. The CDR3 DNA follows: TGTGCCAGCAGCTACGGAGATGGGGGGGCTGAAGCTTTCTTT. This gives the protein CASSYGDGGAEAFF.

The table lists this clone with a few counts. The J gene is TRBJ2-1, the V gene TRBV7-2, with D hard to call. The CDR3 consists of 15 residues. V dropped 2 bases and J dropped 0 bases, with 8 bases sitting between them. Germline V gene lookup returns CDR1 SGHTA and CDR2 FQGNSA. The DNA of the CDR3 is TGTGCCAGCAGCTTATTCTTCGGCTCCTACAATGAGCAGTTCTTC. As protein: CASSLFFGSYNEQFF.

CDR3 sequence reads: CSVGASGGPGELFF. The CDR3 DNA follows: TGCAGCGTTGGAGCCTCGGGAGGACCCGGGGAGCTGTTTTTT. The chain couples TRBV29-1 to TRBJ2-2; 7 positions agree with TRBD2. The V and J ends lost 4 bases and 6 bases, in that order; junction bases with no gene match: 8. The V gene's germline CDR1 is SQVTM and CDR2 ANQGSEA. CDR3 length equals 14 residues.

This clone has a handful of counts. The chain uses TRBV10-3 and TRBJ2-5; D gene ambiguous. Trimming stripped 6 bases from V and 4 bases from J, with 15 bases between. CDR3 length: 14 residues. Germline assignment: CDR1 ENHRY and CDR2 SYGVKD. CDR3 bases: TGTGCCATCAGCGAGCAGCCTTCTCGAGAGACCCAGTACTTC. It is translated as CAISEQPSRETQYF.

The sample holds a few counts of this clone. V is TRBV10-3 and J is TRBJ2-7, with D perhaps TRBD1 or TRBD2 (5 bases each). V lost 10 bases to trimming and J lost 5 bases, with 18 bases between them. The CDR3 has 13 residues. The V gene's germline CDR1 is ENHRY and CDR2 SYGVKD. The DNA of the CDR3 is TGTGCCACCACCGGGACCAGTCTCGACGAGCAGTACTTC. Encoded protein: CATTGTSLDEQYF.

V gene TRBV6-6 combines with J gene TRBJ2-2; unclear D gene. V shed 2 bases and J shed 7 bases, with 8 bases lying between them. The CDR3 consists of 13 residues. Looked up from germline, CDR1 is MNHNY and CDR2 is SVGAGI (reference sequence). CDR3 DNA sequence: TGTGCCAGCAGTTACCCAGACCGCGGGGAGCTGTTTTTT. It is translated as CASSYPDRGELFF.

The chain couples TRBV5-1 to TRBJ2-1; possible D gene TRBD2, 6 bases. The CDR3 spans 15 residues. Trimming cost V 1 base and J 0 bases, with 8 bases left between them. Looked up from germline, CDR1 is SGHRS and CDR2 is YFSETQ. CDR3 in amino acids: CASSLPSDSYNEQFF. CDR3 coding DNA: TGCGCCAGCAGCTTGCCTAGCGACTCCTACAATGAGCAGTTCTTC.

The chain combines TRBV30 with TRBJ2-3; TRBD1 is a possible D gene (7 bases). The V end was cut by 4 bases, the J end by 6 bases, with 11 bases between. CDR3 length equals 12 residues. CDR1 and CDR2 from the germline V gene are GTSNPN and SVGIG (reference sequence). The CDR3 here is CAWNPGGDTQYF. CDR3 DNA: TGTGCCTGGAATCCAGGGGGGGATACGCAGTATTTT. The full variable domain, rest sourced from reference TRBV30 and TRBJ2-3, is SQTIHQWPATLVQPVGSPLSLECTVEGTSNPNLYWYRQAAGRGLQLLFYSVGIGQISSEVPQNLSASRPQDRQFILSSKKLLLSDSGFYLCAWNPGGDTQYFGPGTRLTVL.

The sample holds a few counts of this clone. The J gene is TRBJ2-1, the V gene TRBV29-1; 8 nucleotides line up with TRBD1. From germline, CDR1 is SQVTM and CDR2 ANQGSEA. The CDR3 is 13 amino acids. Here the CDR3 DNA reads TGCAGTACGGCGGGACAGGTCGCCGGTGAGCAGTTCTTC. This sequence encodes CSTAGQVAGEQFF.

This clone came up a few times. This chain connects TRBV2 to TRBJ2-2; TRBD1 might be the D (6 bases). Trimming stripped 8 bases from V and 7 bases from J, with 11 bases between. CDR3 length equals 12 residues. The germline CDR1 and CDR2 sequences are SNHLY and FYNNEI. In DNA, the CDR3 is TGTGCCAGCCACAGGGCCGGCGGGGAGCTGTTTTTT. Protein sequence: CASHRAGGELFF.

This sequence joins TRBV11-1 and TRBJ2-5; the match to TRBD2 covers 7 bases. Trimming cost V 5 bases and J 5 bases; bases outside gene matches: 14. From germline, CDR1 is SGHAT and CDR2 FQDESV (reference sequence). The CDR3 is 16 residues long. DNA for the CDR3: TGTGCCAGCAGCCCAACTTCGACCCCCGGGGGGGAGACCCAGTACTTC. It yields the protein CASSPTSTPGGETQYF.

This chain joins TRBV7-2 and TRBJ1-2, with D hard to call. Germline values: CDR1 SGHTA, CDR2 FQGNSA. The CDR3 contains 15 residues. Trimming cost V 9 bases and J 4 bases, with 21 bases left between them. CDR3 in DNA: TGTGCCAGGGGTGGAGGGTTGAAGAAGGGCTATGGCTACACCTTC. This translates into CARGGGLKKGYGYTF. Complete variable domain (other parts from reference TRBV7-2 and TRBJ1-2): GAGVSQSPSNKVTEKGKDVELRCDPISGHTALYWYRQSLGQGLEFLIYFQGNSAPDKSGLPSDRFSAERTGGSVSTLTIQRTQQEDSAVYLCARGGGLKKGYGYTFGSGTRLTVV.

V is TRBV4-1 and J is TRBJ2-3; TRBD2 agrees at 16 bases. In germline, CDR1 is MGHRA, CDR2 YSYEKL. The CDR3 extends over 20 amino acids. J lost 2 bases, V lost 6 bases, and 14 bases had no gene match. CDR3 loop: CASRPYPGLAGGQFTDTQYF. The CDR3, as DNA: TGCGCCAGCAGACCGTACCCGGGACTAGCGGGAGGGCAGTTCACAGATACGCAGTATTTT.

This clone was detected once. The chain links TRBV5-1 to TRBJ1-1; no reliable D call. Germline CDR1 SGHRS, CDR2 YFSETQ. V lost 3 bases and J 9 bases, leaving 12 bases between the germline ends. This CDR3 spans 12 amino acids. CDR3 nucleotide sequence: TGCGCCAGCAGCTATGAGAGGAACCAAGCTTTCTTT. Amino acids: CASSYERNQAFF. Together with reference TRBV5-1 and TRBJ1-1, the CDR3 gives the full variable domain: KAGVTQTPRYLIKTRGQQVTLSCSPISGHRSVSWYQQTPGQGLQFLFEYFSETQRNKGNFPGRFSGRQFSNSRSEMNVSTLELGDSALYLCASSYERNQAFFGQGTRLTVV.

The chain is built from TRBV6-5 and TRBJ2-7; TRBD1 aligns across 10 bases. The J segment lost 7 bases and the V segment lost 6 bases, leaving 12 bases of the junction unmatched. The CDR3 totals 15 residues. CDR1 and CDR2 (germline): MNHEY, SVGAGI. The CDR3: CASRLPGQGEGEQYF. The CDR3 coding sequence is TGTGCCAGCAGACTTCCCGGACAGGGGGAGGGTGAGCAGTACTTC.

This clone was seen more than once but under ten times. The chain combines TRBV29-1 with TRBJ2-5; the D is unclear. The germline CDR1 and CDR2 sequences are SQVTM and ANQGSEA. This CDR3 comprises 11 residues. Deletions cut 4 bases from V and 7 bases from J, with 10 bases between. CDR3 nucleotide sequence: TGCAGCGTTGTTTCCGTAGGGACCCAGTACTTC. As protein: CSVVSVGTQYF.

This clone was counted a few times. V usage is TRBV30 and J usage is TRBJ2-6, with D hard to call. From germline, CDR1 is GTSNPN and CDR2 SVGIG (reference sequence). CDR3 size: 13 residues. V gave up 4 bases and J gave up 4 bases, with 8 bases separating them. The CDR3 loop is CAWIKAGANVLTF. In nucleotides, the CDR3 is TGTGCCTGGATCAAGGCCGGGGCCAACGTCCTGACTTTC.

About this clone itself: The same CDR3 arises from other DNA sequences in this sample as well. This chain links TRBV7-9 with TRBJ2-5; D remains unclear. V lost 0 bases and J lost 5, with 1 base in between. The germline V gene has CDR1 SEHNR and CDR2 FQNEAQ (reference sequence). The length of the CDR3 is 11 residues. CDR3 sequence: CASSLAETQYF. CDR3 nucleotides: TGTGCCAGCAGCTTAGCTGAGACCCAGTACTTC.